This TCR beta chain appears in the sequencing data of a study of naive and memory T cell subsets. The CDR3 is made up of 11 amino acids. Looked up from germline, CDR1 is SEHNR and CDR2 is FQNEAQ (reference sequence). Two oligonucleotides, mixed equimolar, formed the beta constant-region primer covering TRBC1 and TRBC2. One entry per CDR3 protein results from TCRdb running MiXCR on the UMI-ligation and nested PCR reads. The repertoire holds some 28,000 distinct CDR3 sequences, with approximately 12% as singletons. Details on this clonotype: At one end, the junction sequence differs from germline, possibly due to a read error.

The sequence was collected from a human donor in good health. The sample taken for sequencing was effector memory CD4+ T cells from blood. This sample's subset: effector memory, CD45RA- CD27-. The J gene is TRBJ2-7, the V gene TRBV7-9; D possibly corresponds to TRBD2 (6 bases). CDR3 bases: TGTGCCACCAGCAGGAGGGGCGAGCAGTACTTC. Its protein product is CATSRRGEQYF. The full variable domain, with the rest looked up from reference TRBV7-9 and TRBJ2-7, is DTGVSQNPRHKITKRGQNVTFRCDPISEHNRLYWYRQTLGQGPEFLTYFQNEAQLEKSRLLSDRFSAERPKGSFSTLEIQRTEQGDSAMYLCATSRRGEQYFGPGTRLTVT.